This record looks at one T cell receptor beta chain sequence and its context. As yet, its antigen is unknown. Purities in excess of 98% were seen in all sorted populations. Every bit of the isolated RNA underwent reverse transcription, so sequencing read expressed TCRB transcripts. The assay was immunoSEQ multiplex PCR, and TCRdb's table has in-frame clones only and misses some. This sample has under 800,000 clones, with about a sixth found just once. These data are taken from a study of beta chain features in type 1 diabetes. Whole-study context: The patients were much like the healthy donors in age, gender and cell yields.

Study-level points and caveats: Within patients, naive, central memory and Treg TCRB repertoires seemed more similar than within healthy donors. In every one of the four CD4+ subsets, TCRB CDR3s were moderately but significantly shorter in Type 1 diabetes patients.

J gave up 0 bases and V 5 bases, and 6 bases lay outside the gene matches. The CDR3 sequence is 15 residues long. Germline values: CDR1 MNHEY, CDR2 SVGAGI. The source material was naive CD4+ T cells from blood. The chain uses TRBV6-5 and TRBJ1-1; 7 positions match TRBD1. The receptor was isolated from a man aged 18 to 30 in good health. The CDR3 is CASSRQGLLNTEAFF. CDR3 coding DNA: TGTGCCAGCAGTCGACAGGGATTGTTGAACACTGAAGCTTTCTTT.